This T cell receptor beta chain was recovered during a study of neurological immune-mediated disorders (dated by TCRdb to between 2018 and 2021). About the study as a whole: Using UMI-based sequencing, the study compared peripheral blood TCR-beta repertoires from patients with HTLV-I-associated myelopathy (HAM/TSP), patients with multiple sclerosis, and healthy controls. Longitudinal samples, technical triplicates and paired sorted CD4+ and CD8+ T-cell subsets, alongside PBMC samples, were included among the 90 to 130 TCR-beta libraries. Technical triplicate libraries were sequenced so that the variability in frequency of each individual clone could be precisely calculated. The cohort included roughly 71 subjects: approximately 14 with HAM/TSP, about 34 with multiple sclerosis, and roughly 20 healthy controls.

Many counts were recorded for this clonotype. Its antigen is not yet known. Base quality data are lacking; no much larger clone is found one base away. cDNA was synthesized by template-switch 5'RACE using a primer carrying a 10-nucleotide random unique molecular identifier by which each TCR transcript was tagged. Each sequencing run produced over 200 million TCR-beta sequences covering 15-18 subjects. The RNeasy kit was used to extract total RNA. Using the KAPA Real-time Library Amplification kit, TCR-beta VDJ regions were amplified with primers for the TCR constant region and the 5'RACE anchor. A first PCR added sample indexes and Illumina adaptors, and a second PCR then raised library yield. After Ampure bead purification, the TCR product of roughly 650 bp was size-selected on a 2% E-gel SizeSelection system. Before pooling, library quality was checked on a Bioanalyzer, concentration was measured with Qubit, and libraries were quantified with the Kapa Library Quantification kit. Libraries were sequenced paired-end 2 x 150 bp on an Illumina HiSeq 2500. To increase sequence diversity, roughly 24-30% phiX was spiked into each library pool. Processing in the source paper ran as follows. Quality-filtered reads were processed with the UMI-based MiGEC pipeline, which removed over 75% of raw TCR sequences during error correction. VDJ genes were aligned to IMGT germline references, and each clonotype was defined by a unique CDR3 amino acid sequence together with V-J genes. VDJtools evaluated clonal expansion, Shannon diversity and CDR3 relatedness (CalcPairwiseDistances, ClusterSamples); CLCbio workbench built phylogenetic trees. Using coefficient-of-variation modelling across technical triplicates, the study counted a clone as expanded if it had at least 8 unique UMIs. TCRdb reworked the public reads: Q25 trimming with fastp, MiXCR clone assembly, productive beta chains retained. Duplicate CDR3 protein sequences are folded into a single record with the most common DNA and genes. The V and J calls were not made by the authors but by TCRdb's processing. The sample table records about 36,000 distinct CDR3 sequences; approximately 12% of these occur just once. The ten largest make up nearly 4% of the sample.

The CDR3 sequence holds 15 residues, the cysteine and phenylalanine included. Solely the CDR3 DNA is kept, with 45 bases framed from the first base. The germline V gene supplies CDR1 SGHRS and CDR2 YFSETQ. Cut back by 1 base and 1 base, the V and J ends lie 6 bases apart. Paper-wide results and their limitations: Across subjects, expanded clones never shared an identical CDR3 amino acid sequence, which suggests that the TCR-beta repertoires in every group were private. TCR clonal expansion was highest in HAM/TSP patients and lowest in MS patients, with MS patients falling below even healthy controls.

The sample's time point label is to be understood as: technical triplicate 1. For the unsorted PBMC libraries, 2 million PBMCs were stored in RNAlater at -80 degrees C until RNA extraction and were used to generate the libraries. Peripheral blood was subjected to Ficoll-Hypaque density gradient centrifugation to isolate PBMCs, which were then cryopreserved in liquid nitrogen. Rearrangement joined TRBV5-1 to TRBJ2-6, with no confident D gene call. The TCR was taken from a man in his 60s with HTLV-1-associated myelopathy (HAM/TSP). Sequencing was carried out using PBMCs. The CDR3 reads CASSLTVSGANVLTF. The bases read TGCGCCAGCAGCTTGACAGTGTCTGGGGCCAACGTCCTGACTTTC.